A single sample gave rise to the 10 T cell receptor beta chains below, sequenced in a study of T-cell memory formation after mild COVID-19. TCRdb reprocessed the 5' RACE reads via MiXCR and lists one record per CDR3 protein. Among 90,000 to 120,000 distinct CDR3 sequences listed, over 13% were seen once. Sequencing used PBMCs or a T cell subset sorted from them (not recorded which). The receptor set was obtained from a man in his late teens or twenties who had mild COVID-19 (a few samples of this study predate the infection). Cell type and time point are not known.

The V and J genes are TRBV6-2 or TRBV6-3 and TRBJ2-7; a weak D match, TRBD1 (6 bases). CDR3 length: 13 amino acids. Germline CDR1 MNHEY, CDR2 SVGEGT. Trimming removed 2 bases from V and 2 bases from J, with 7 bases in between. In DNA form, the CDR3 reads TGTGCCAGCAGTTACGGACAGACCTACGAGCAGTACGTC. Translating it yields CASSYGQTYEQYV.

The J gene is TRBJ1-2, the V gene TRBV29-1; D unclear. There are 13 residues in the CDR3. Trimming took off 5 bases at V and 4 bases at J, with 14 bases between the two ends. Germline V gene lookup returns CDR1 SQVTM and CDR2 ANQGSEA. The CDR3 here is CSVHLLSFYGYTF. CDR3 coding DNA: TGCAGCGTTCACCTTCTAAGTTTCTATGGCTACACCTTC.

V usage is TRBV7-7 and J usage is TRBJ2-7; TRBD1 might be the D (5 bases). This CDR3 is built from 15 residues. CDR1 is SSHAT, CDR2 FNYEAQ, per germline (reference sequence). Trimming pared 5 bases from V and 0 bases from J, leaving 14 bases between. CDR3 bases: TGTGCCAGCAGCCGAGACAGCTCCAGCTCCTACGAGCAGTACTTC. Protein product: CASSRDSSSSYEQYF.

This clonotype was seen a few times. This sequence joins TRBV9 and TRBJ1-6; TRBD1 matches 8 bases. V shed 4 bases and J 8 bases; nucleotides not matched to a gene: 11. The germline CDR1 and CDR2 sequences are SGDLS and YYNGEE. This CDR3 is 16 amino acids long. The CDR3: CASSPDVRTGHSPLHF. CDR3 coding DNA: TGTGCCAGCAGCCCAGACGTCCGGACAGGGCATTCACCCCTCCACTTT.

With regard to this clonotype: A much bigger clone sits one base away, suggesting this may be a read error. The CDR3 end shows no conserved phenylalanine or tryptophan, and so a read error is likely. The DNA of the CDR3 is TGTGCCAGCCAGACCGGGACACCCAACAATGAGCAGTTCTTA. This encodes CASQTGTPNNEQFL. The chain combines TRBV7-9 with TRBJ2-1, with a weak D call TRBD1 (6 bases). CDR1 is SEHNR, CDR2 FQNEAQ, per germline (reference sequence). The germline V and J ends were trimmed by 8 bases and 5 bases, with 16 bases remaining between them. This CDR3 is 14 amino acids long.

The chain uses TRBV29-1 and TRBJ1-2; 11 bases align to TRBD1. Germline CDR1 is SQVTM and CDR2 is ANQGSEA. V shed 4 bases and J 6 bases; nucleotides not matched to a gene: 7. The CDR3 loop spans 14 amino acids. The CDR3 region has the DNA TGCAGCGTTGGATTGGACAGGGGGCTACATGGCTACACCTTC. Its protein is CSVGLDRGLHGYTF.

The table lists this clonotype with a few counts. This rearrangement joins TRBV12-3 or TRBV12-4 to TRBJ1-1, with D uncertain. The CDR3 totals 17 residues. V was pared by 3 bases and J by 1 base, with 18 bases between. CDR3 coding DNA: TGTGCCAGCAGTTTCCCCGTCTACAGAATTGAGAACACTGAAGCTTTCTTT. Its translation is CASSFPVYRIENTEAFF.

This chain joins TRBV20-1 and TRBJ2-1, with unresolved D. With 3 bases removed from V and 8 bases from J, the gap between germline ends came to 20 bases. The V gene's germline CDR1 is DFQATT and CDR2 SNEGSKA (reference sequence). The CDR3 sequence is 15 residues long. The CDR3 coding sequence is TGCAGTGCTAGTAAGGGTCTATCCTACATTGATGAGCAGTTCTTC. It codes for CSASKGLSYIDEQFF.

The chain has TRBV7-8 and TRBJ2-4; D gene ambiguous. V lost 4 bases to trimming and J lost 3 bases, with 10 bases between them. The CDR3 totals 14 residues. Germline V gene data show CDR1 as SGHVS and CDR2 as FQNEAQ. As DNA, the CDR3 is TGTGCCAGCAGCTCAACAGCACGCAAAAACATTCAGTACTTC. Translated: CASSSTARKNIQYF.

This clonotype was seen more than once but under ten times. V and J are TRBV5-1 and TRBJ2-3; D possibly corresponds to TRBD2 (7 bases). Germline values: CDR1 SGHRS, CDR2 YFSETQ. The CDR3 extends over 15 amino acids. V shed 2 bases and J shed 5 bases, with 15 bases lying between them. Here the CDR3 DNA reads TGCGCCAGCAGCTTAAGGGGGGGTCCTCTAGATACGCAGTATTTT. Translation: CASSLRGGPLDTQYF.